In its sample, the clone carrying this TCR beta chain is medium-sized. As yet, its antigen is unknown. Distinct nucleotide sequences in the sample also encode this CDR3. The data are from a study of OX40 agonist ivuxolimab in advanced cancers. Across the study: Patients received the agonistic anti-OX40 (CD134) antibody ivuxolimab. Melanoma, hepatocellular carcinoma, head and neck or renal cell cancer occurred in dose-escalation patients. Three patients, one with hepatocellular carcinoma and two with cutaneous melanoma, achieved partial responses.

Method: immunoSEQ multiplex PCR; TCRdb's copy keeps in-frame clones and lacks some. In the table there are tens of thousands of clones, approximately 80% of which are singletons. From germline, CDR1 is SGDLS and CDR2 YYNGEE. The CDR3 loop spans 13 amino acids. V shed 3 bases, J shed 4 bases, and the junction held 3 bases outside the gene matches. Overall study results and limits: Both blood CD4+ and CD8+ T cells showed clonal growth by week 6 at 0.1 to 3.0 mg/kg.

V is TRBV9 and J is TRBJ2-7; 8 bases are a match to TRBD1. The starting material was CD4+ or CD8+ T cells sorted from blood, obtained in a trial of the OX40 agonist ivuxolimab. The receptor's source is an adult with an advanced solid tumor such as melanoma, head and neck, liver or kidney cancer. CDR3 residues: CASSGQGAYEQYF. The CDR3 DNA is TGTGCCAGCAGCGGCCAGGGGGCTTACGAGCAGTACTTC. The full variable domain, its missing parts supplied by reference TRBV9 and TRBJ2-7, is DSGVTQTPKHLITATGQRVTLRCSPRSGDLSVYWYQQSLDQGLQFLIQYYNGEERAKGNILERFSAQQFPDLHSELNLSSLELGDSALYFCASSGQGAYEQYFGPGTRLTVT.